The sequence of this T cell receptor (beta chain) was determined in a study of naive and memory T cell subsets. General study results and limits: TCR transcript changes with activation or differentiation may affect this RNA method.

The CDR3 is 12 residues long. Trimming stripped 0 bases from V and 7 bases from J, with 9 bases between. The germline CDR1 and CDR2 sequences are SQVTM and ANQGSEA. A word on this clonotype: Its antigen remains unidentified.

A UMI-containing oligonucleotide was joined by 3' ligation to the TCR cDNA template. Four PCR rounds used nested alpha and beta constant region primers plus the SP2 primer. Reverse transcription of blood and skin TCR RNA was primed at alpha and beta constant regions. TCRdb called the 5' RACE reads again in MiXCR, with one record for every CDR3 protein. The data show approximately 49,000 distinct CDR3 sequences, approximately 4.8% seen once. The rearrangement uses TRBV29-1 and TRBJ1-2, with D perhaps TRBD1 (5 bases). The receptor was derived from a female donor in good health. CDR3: CSVEDRRGGYTF. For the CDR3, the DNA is TGCAGCGTTGAAGATCGTAGGGGTGGCTACACCTTC. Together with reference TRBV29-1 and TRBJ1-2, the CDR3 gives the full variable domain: SAVISQKPSRDICQRGTSLTIQCQVDSQVTMMFWYRQQPGQSLTLIATANQGSEATYESGFVIDKFPISRPNLTFSTLTVSNMSPEDSSIYLCSVEDRRGGYTFGSGTRLTVV.